The 9 T cell receptor beta chains below all came from one sample that was sequenced in a study of OX40 agonist ivuxolimab in advanced cancers. This table comes from immunoSEQ multiplex PCR, and its TCRdb copy is limited to in-frame clones, with some not included. Here the sample spans nearly 50,000 clones, roughly 84% being singletons. The sequencing here drew on CD4+ or CD8+ T cells sorted from blood, taken in a trial of the OX40 agonist ivuxolimab. Receptor source: an adult with an advanced solid tumor such as melanoma, head and neck, liver or kidney cancer.

V is TRBV18 and J is TRBJ1-2; no clear D. Between the trimmed V and J ends, which lost 1 base and 0 bases, there was a span of 6 bases. This CDR3 has 14 residues. Germline CDR1 and CDR2: KGHSH and LQKENI. CDR3 protein: CASSPLSANYGYTF. Here the CDR3 DNA reads TGTGCCAGCTCACCACTTTCAGCTAACTATGGCTACACCTTC.

The chain couples TRBV5-4 to TRBJ2-2; TRBD1 aligns across 10 bases. V lost 4 bases, J lost 6 bases, and 6 bases stayed unmatched. The V gene's germline CDR1 is SGHNT and CDR2 YYREEE (reference sequence). This CDR3 region has 15 residues. Here the CDR3 reads CASSQTGGRPGELFF. The CDR3 DNA reads as TGTGCCAGCAGCCAGACAGGGGGCAGGCCCGGGGAGCTGTTTTTT.

V gene TRBV19 combines with J gene TRBJ2-7; 9 positions match TRBD2. J was trimmed by 2 bases and V by 5 bases; bases with no gene match: 4. From germline, CDR1 is LNHDA and CDR2 SQIVND (reference sequence). The CDR3 is 14 residues long. The chain's CDR3 is CASSLTSGPYEQYF. The CDR3 DNA follows: TGTGCCAGTAGTTTGACTAGCGGCCCCTACGAGCAGTACTTC.

The V and J genes are TRBV6-4 and TRBJ1-5; D might be TRBD1 (5 bases). Trimming removed 3 bases at V and 7 bases at J, with 10 bases between. CDR1 and CDR2 from the germline V gene are MRHNA and SNTAGT. This CDR3 has 13 residues. CDR3 sequence reads: CASSEGVNQPQHF. The DNA of the CDR3 is TGTGCCAGCAGTGAAGGGGTAAACCAGCCCCAGCATTTT.

The genes are TRBV5-4 and TRBJ2-4; TRBD2 matches 14 bases. The germline CDR1 and CDR2 sequences are SGHNT and YYREEE (reference sequence). This CDR3 is built from 18 residues. With 4 bases clipped from V and 1 base from J, the junction kept 7 bases outside the gene matches. CDR3 DNA: TGTGCCAGCAGCGTGGGACTAGCGGGAGCTGGGGCCAAAAACATTCAGTACTTC. Its protein product is CASSVGLAGAGAKNIQYF.

The chain joins TRBV5-8 to TRBJ1-6; TRBD1 is a possible D gene (5 bases). This CDR3 is built from 15 residues. In germline, CDR1 is SGHTS, CDR2 YDEGEE. Trimming removed 5 bases at V and 5 bases at J, with 14 bases between. The CDR3 nucleotides read TGTGCCAGCAGATATGTAGACAGAGATAATTCACCCCTCCACTTT. Translation: CASRYVDRDNSPLHF. Variable domain in full (rest from reference TRBV5-8 and TRBJ1-6): EAGVTQSPTHLIKTRGQQATLRCSPISGHTSVYWYQQALGLGLQFLLWYDEGEERNRGNFPPRFSGRQFPNYSSELNVNALELEDSALYLCASRYVDRDNSPLHFGNGTRLTVT.

This clone has a single count. The rearrangement uses TRBV7-2 and TRBJ2-2; 7 bases line up with TRBD2. The junction had 1 base not matched to a gene; V was cut back by 5 bases and J by 1 base. This CDR3 contains 14 residues. Germline V lookup: CDR1 SGHTA, CDR2 FQGNSA. As DNA, the CDR3 is TGTGCCAGCAGCCCTAGCGGGAACACCGGGGAGCTGTTTTTT. Its protein is CASSPSGNTGELFF. Full variable domain (rest looked up from reference TRBV7-2 and TRBJ2-2): GAGVSQSPSNKVTEKGKDVELRCDPISGHTALYWYRQSLGQGLEFLIYFQGNSAPDKSGLPSDRFSAERTGGSVSTLTIQRTQQEDSAVYLCASSPSGNTGELFFGEGSRLTVL.

The genes are TRBV19 and TRBJ2-5, with 9 positions matching TRBD1. The V segment lost 1 base and the J segment 3 bases; nucleotides outside the gene matches: 3. This CDR3 is built from 15 residues. Germline values: CDR1 LNHDA, CDR2 SQIVND (reference sequence). The CDR3 DNA follows: TGTGCCAGTAGTATAGCTGGGACAGGGAAAGAGACCCAGTACTTC. This codes for CASSIAGTGKETQYF.

This rearrangement joins TRBV18 to TRBJ2-3; 10 bases are shared with TRBD1. The CDR3 contains 15 residues. Germline lookup yields CDR1 KGHSH and CDR2 LQKENI. V was pared by 3 bases and J by 5 bases, with 5 bases of the junction left unmatched. CDR3 region: CASSPRQGAEDTQYF. In DNA, the CDR3 is TGTGCCAGCTCACCGAGACAGGGGGCGGAAGATACGCAGTATTTT.